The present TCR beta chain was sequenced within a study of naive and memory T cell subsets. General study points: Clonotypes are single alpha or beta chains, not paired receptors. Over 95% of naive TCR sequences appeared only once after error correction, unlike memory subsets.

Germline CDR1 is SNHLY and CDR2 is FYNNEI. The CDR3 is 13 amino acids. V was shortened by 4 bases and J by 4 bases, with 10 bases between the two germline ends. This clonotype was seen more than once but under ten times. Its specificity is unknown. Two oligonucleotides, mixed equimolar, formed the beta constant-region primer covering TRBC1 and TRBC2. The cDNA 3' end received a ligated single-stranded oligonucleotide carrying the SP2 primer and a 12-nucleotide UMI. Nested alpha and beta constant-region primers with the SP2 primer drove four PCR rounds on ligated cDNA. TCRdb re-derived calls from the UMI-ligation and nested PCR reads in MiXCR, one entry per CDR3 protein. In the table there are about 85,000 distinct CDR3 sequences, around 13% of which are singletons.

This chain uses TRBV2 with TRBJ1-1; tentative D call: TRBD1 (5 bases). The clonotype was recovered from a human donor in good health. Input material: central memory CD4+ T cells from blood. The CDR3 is CASSGQQGTEAFF. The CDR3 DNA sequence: TGTGCCAGCAGTGGGCAGCAGGGCACTGAAGCTTTCTTT. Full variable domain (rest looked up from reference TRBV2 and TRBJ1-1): EPEVTQTPSHQVTQMGQEVILRCVPISNHLYFYWYRQILGQKVEFLVSFYNNEISEKSEIFDDQFSVERPDGSNFTLKIRSTKLEDSAMYFCASSGQQGTEAFFGQGTRLTVV.